One and the same sample provided the 18 T cell receptor beta chains below, sequenced in a study of shared clonotypes between healthy human individuals. Only in-frame clones appear in the TCRdb table, and some are missing; sequencing was by immunoSEQ multiplex PCR. Of some 2,500,000 clones listed, roughly 93% are singletons. Sequenced material: naive CD4+ T cells from PBMCs. The subset: CD45RA+ positively selected. Receptors originate from a man between 18 and 35 years old in good health. Some clones in this sample may be carry-over from other donors' samples.

Only a few counts were recorded for this clone. The chain links TRBV7-9 to TRBJ1-3; TRBD1 is a possible D gene (5 bases). The CDR3 length is 17 residues. Trimming shortened V by 3 bases and J by 3 bases, and 18 bases separated the two germline ends. Germline V gene lookup returns CDR1 SEHNR and CDR2 FQNEAQ (reference sequence). CDR3 DNA: TGTGCCAGCAGCTTGCAGTTAGGGACCCACCGTGGAAACACCATATATTTT. It is translated as CASSLQLGTHRGNTIYF.

The chain links TRBV18 to TRBJ2-7, with D uncertain. Between the trimmed V and J ends, which lost 0 bases and 0 bases, there was a span of 15 bases. The CDR3 has 17 residues. Germline-derived CDR1 and CDR2 are KGHSH and LQKENI. The CDR3 coding sequence is TGTGCCAGCTCACCACCGGTTGGCAGGCCAAGCTCCTACGAGCAGTACTTC. This translates into CASSPPVGRPSSYEQYF.

This chain connects TRBV18 to TRBJ1-2; 10 positions agree with TRBD1. Germline CDR1 KGHSH, CDR2 LQKENI. V lost 8 bases to trimming and J lost 7 bases; unmatched junction nucleotides: 19. This CDR3 is built from 17 residues. The CDR3 spells CASRSGFPGQGLSGYTF. DNA of the CDR3: TGTGCCAGCCGTTCGGGATTTCCGGGACAGGGGTTAAGTGGCTACACCTTC.

This chain joins TRBV15 and TRBJ1-4, with a tentative D call TRBD1 (5 bases). V was cut by 1 base and J by 4 bases, with 7 bases left in between. This CDR3 comprises 14 residues. From germline, CDR1 is LNHNV and CDR2 YYDKDF (reference sequence). The CDR3 is CATSRGQINEKLFF. The CDR3 bases are TGTGCCACCAGCAGAGGACAGATTAATGAAAAACTGTTTTTT.

CDR3 sequence (DNA): TGTGCCAGCAGTTCCCGGACCGCCTCGGTCGAGCAGTACTTC. The encoded protein is CASSSRTASVEQYF. V and J are TRBV6-1 and TRBJ2-5; D remains unclear. Gene TRBJ2-7 matches the end of the DNA better, so the J call may be wrong. This CDR3 has 14 amino acids. The V gene's germline CDR1 is MNHNS and CDR2 SASEGT.

V and J are TRBV25-1 and TRBJ2-5; D may be TRBD1 or TRBD2 (5 bases each). The CDR3 covers 15 residues. CDR1 is MGHDK and CDR2 is SYGVNS in the germline V gene. With 10 bases removed from V and 5 bases from J, the gap between germline ends came to 23 bases. DNA of the CDR3: TGTGCCACCTCGAATCCGGGACCCCTAGGCGAGACCCAGTACTTC. Encoded protein: CATSNPGPLGETQYF. Full variable domain (missing parts from reference TRBV25-1 and TRBJ2-5): EADIYQTPRYLVIGTGKKITLECSQTMGHDKMYWYQQDPGMELHLIHYSYGVNSTEKGDLSSESTVSRIRTEHFPLTLESARPSHTSQYLCATSNPGPLGETQYFGPGTRLLVL.

This chain links TRBV6-1 with TRBJ1-5; the D is unclear. The V and J ends lost 0 bases and 6 bases respectively, with 6 bases between them. CDR3 size: 13 residues. Germline V lookup: CDR1 MNHNS, CDR2 SASEGT. The CDR3 is CASSEASFQPQHF. As DNA, the CDR3 is TGTGCCAGCAGTGAAGCTAGTTTTCAGCCCCAGCATTTT.

The chain carries TRBV29-1 and TRBJ2-7; D perhaps matches TRBD2 (6 bases). The CDR3 contains 13 residues. Between the trimmed V and J ends, which lost 5 bases and 3 bases, there was a span of 14 bases. CDR1 SQVTM and CDR2 ANQGSEA come from the germline V gene. CDR3 bases: TGCAGCGTTCCAGGGACTTCCTACTACGAGCAGTACTTC. The encoded protein is CSVPGTSYYEQYF.

The chain has TRBV28 and TRBJ1-5; 7 nucleotides align to TRBD1. The germline V gene encodes CDR1 MDHEN and CDR2 SYDVKM. V lost 7 bases, J lost 6 bases, and 12 bases stayed unmatched. This CDR3 region has 15 residues. CDR3 bases: TGTGCCAGCAAATGGGGGACAGTTTGGAGTCAGCCCCAGCATTTT. It specifies CASKWGTVWSQPQHF.

The rearrangement links TRBV5-1 to TRBJ2-3; possibly TRBD2 for D (6 bases). Germline values: CDR1 SGHRS, CDR2 YFSETQ. Trimming took off 6 bases at V and 6 bases at J, with 17 bases between the two ends. CDR3 length equals 14 residues. The CDR3 DNA is TGCGCCAGCACCCATAGGGACTTTCTGGATACGCAGTATTTT. Protein sequence: CASTHRDFLDTQYF.

This sequence joins TRBV7-2 and TRBJ2-7; D uncertain. Trimming shortened V by 1 base and J by 3 bases, and 10 bases separated the two germline ends. The CDR3 consists of 14 residues. Germline loops: CDR1 SGHTA, CDR2 FQGNSA. The CDR3 bases are TGTGCCAGCAGCTTAGACTCTACAGTCTACGAGCAGTACTTC. Protein: CASSLDSTVYEQYF.

The chain employs TRBV28 and TRBJ2-6; D gene uncertain. The length of the CDR3 is 13 residues. Germline CDR1 is MDHEN and CDR2 is SYDVKM. V was clipped by 9 bases and J by 0 bases, with 6 bases between them. CDR3 nucleotides: TGTGCCAGTATCCGCTCTGGGGCCAACGTCCTGACTTTC. Translating gives CASIRSGANVLTF. Supplemented by reference TRBV28 and TRBJ2-6, the full variable domain reads DVKVTQSSRYLVKRTGEKVFLECVQDMDHENMFWYRQDPGLGLRLIYFSYDVKMKEKGDIPEGYSVSREKKERFSLILESASTNQTSMYLCASIRSGANVLTFGAGSRLTVL.

This clone was seen a handful of times. The chain combines TRBV4-2 with TRBJ2-5; 10 bases are shared with TRBD1. The ends lost 6 bases at V and 4 bases at J; junction bases unmatched: 14. The CDR3 covers 17 residues. Germline values: CDR1 LGHNA, CDR2 YNFKEQ. DNA of the CDR3: TGTGCCAGCAGTCCAAAGCCCGAGGGACAGGGGCCAGAGACCCAGTACTTC. Residues: CASSPKPEGQGPETQYF.

This clone was detected only once. The chain joins TRBV2 to TRBJ2-7; possible D gene TRBD2, 6 bases. Germline lookup yields CDR1 SNHLY and CDR2 FYNNEI. Trimming removed 11 bases at V and 3 bases at J, with 17 bases between. CDR3 length equals 13 residues. CDR3 bases: TGTGCCGGCCTATTAGCGGTGGGCTACGAGCAGTACTTC. This codes for CAGLLAVGYEQYF.

The gene calls are TRBV10-3 and TRBJ2-1, with 7 bases that match TRBD2. The V segment lost 4 bases and the J segment 5 bases; nucleotides outside the gene matches: 5. Germline V gene lookup returns CDR1 ENHRY and CDR2 SYGVKD. CDR3 length equals 14 residues. CDR3 sequence reads: CAISGGLWDNEQFF. CDR3 sequence (DNA): TGTGCCATCAGTGGGGGACTATGGGACAATGAGCAGTTCTTC.

The gene calls are TRBV2 and TRBJ1-5, with D possibly matching TRBD1 (5 bases). V was shortened by 4 bases and J by 7 bases, with 17 bases between the two germline ends. The CDR3 sequence is 15 residues long. The germline V gene encodes CDR1 SNHLY and CDR2 FYNNEI. The CDR3 spells CASSGLAGRGQPQHF. CDR3 coding DNA: TGTGCCAGCAGTGGCCTTGCAGGGCGAGGCCAGCCCCAGCATTTT. The whole variable domain, filled in from reference TRBV2 and TRBJ1-5, reads EPEVTQTPSHQVTQMGQEVILRCVPISNHLYFYWYRQILGQKVEFLVSFYNNEISEKSEIFDDQFSVERPDGSNFTLKIRSTKLEDSAMYFCASSGLAGRGQPQHFGDGTRLSIL.

The rearrangement joins TRBV5-4 to TRBJ2-2, with D uncertain. The CDR3 extends over 15 amino acids. From germline, CDR1 is SGHNT and CDR2 YYREEE (reference sequence). V lost 0 bases and J lost 7, with 13 bases in between. The CDR3 DNA reads as TGTGCCAGCAGCTTGGGGGCAGCCGGAAGCGGGGAGCTGTTTTTT. Translation gives CASSLGAAGSGELFF.

The rearrangement links TRBV10-3 to TRBJ2-3; no definite D call. The CDR3 contains 13 residues. V was cut by 8 bases and J by 0 bases, with 9 bases left in between. Per the germline V gene, CDR1 is ENHRY and CDR2 is SYGVKD. This CDR3 is CAIAYPSTDTQYF. The CDR3 DNA reads TGTGCCATCGCGTACCCCAGCACAGATACGCAGTATTTT.